This T cell receptor beta chain was observed in a study of OX40 agonist ivuxolimab in advanced cancers. The ends lost 3 bases at V and 0 bases at J; junction bases unmatched: 1. Looked up from germline, CDR1 is MNHEY and CDR2 is SMNVEV (reference sequence). The CDR3 length is 14 residues. Using immunoSEQ multiplex PCR, the repertoire was profiled, and TCRdb retains in-frame clones only, with some absent. The table shows approximately 99,000 clones, with approximately 87% occurring only once. Sequencing used CD4+ or CD8+ T cells sorted from blood, obtained in a trial of the OX40 agonist ivuxolimab. This TCR derives from an adult with an advanced solid tumor such as melanoma, head and neck, liver or kidney cancer. The chain links TRBV27 to TRBJ1-1, with 7 bases fitting TRBD1. CDR3 region: CASSFRGMNTEAFF. CDR3 coding DNA: TGTGCCAGCAGTTTCAGGGGGATGAACACTGAAGCTTTCTTT.